This T cell receptor (beta chain) came from a study of T cell responses to AZD1222 COVID-19 vaccine. The study's findings and limits: Repertoires were collected only later (after the peak T cell response had occurred).

Trimming removed 7 bases at V and 0 bases at J, with 13 bases between. CDR3 length: 13 residues. Germline V gene data show CDR1 as SQVTM and CDR2 as ANQGSEA. This table comes from immunoSEQ multiplex PCR, and its TCRdb copy is limited to in-frame clones, with some not included. The sample consists of roughly 99,000 clones, nearly 90% of them appearing once. On this clone itself: Its matching antigen is unknown.

The TCR comes from an adult who received the AZD1222 COVID-19 vaccine. The source was peripheral blood, collected 28 days after the second AZD1222 dose. The chain links TRBV29-1 to TRBJ2-7; unclear D gene. In nucleotides, the CDR3 is TGCAGCGCCCGGACGGTGGGCTCCTACGAGCAGTACTTC. This translates into CSARTVGSYEQYF.